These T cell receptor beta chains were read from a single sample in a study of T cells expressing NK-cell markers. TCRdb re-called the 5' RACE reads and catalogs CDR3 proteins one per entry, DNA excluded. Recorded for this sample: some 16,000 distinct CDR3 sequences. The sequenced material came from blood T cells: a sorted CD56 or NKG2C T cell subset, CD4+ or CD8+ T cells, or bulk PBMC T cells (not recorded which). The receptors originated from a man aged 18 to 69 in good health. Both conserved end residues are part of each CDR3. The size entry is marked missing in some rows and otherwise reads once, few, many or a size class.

CASSEGGTEAFF TRBV25-1 12 TRBJ1-1 NA
CASSPSYTPNTEAFF TRBV18 15 TRBJ1-1 NA
CSVPLTSYIVGQFF TRBV29-1 14 TRBJ2-1 NA
CSANYWGGSGNTIYF TRBV20-1 15 TRBJ1-3 NA
CASSLVRPAISLAKNIQYF TRBV11-2 19 TRBJ2-4 NA
CASSIGTGMYEQYF TRBV5-1 14 TRBJ2-7 NA
CASSRARVLPPEQYF TRBV28 15 TRBJ2-7 NA
CASSRQGSLGTEAFF TRBV18 15 TRBJ1-1 NA
CASRNLAGARYNEQFF TRBV12-3/TRBV12-4 16 TRBJ2-1 NA
CASRKAFRVLEEQYF TRBV21-1 15 TRBJ2-7 NA
CSARGGRRTDTQYF TRBV20-1 14 TRBJ2-3 NA
CASSSTLEQPQHF TRBV19 13 TRBJ1-5 NA
CASSPGGGFEQYF TRBV18 13 TRBJ2-7 NA
CASSSGLWTEAFF TRBV7-2 13 TRBJ1-1 NA
CSVVQTSGSYEQYF TRBV29-1 14 TRBJ2-7 NA
CASSFARQGRFVSTDTQYF TRBV5-1 19 TRBJ2-3 NA
CASSDTTGGNTIYF TRBV9 14 TRBJ1-3 NA
CASSPGQGGVNEQFF TRBV5-1 15 TRBJ2-1 NA
CASRPDYSTDTQYF TRBV19 14 TRBJ2-3 NA
CSARVAGADTQYF TRBV20-1 13 TRBJ2-3 NA
CASSKDIYEQYF TRBV7-2 12 TRBJ2-7 NA
CASSFDRTGELFF TRBV27 13 TRBJ2-2 NA
CASRRNRDRGYNEQFF TRBV12-3/TRBV12-4 16 TRBJ2-1 NA
CASSLQGANSPLHF TRBV12-3/TRBV12-4 14 TRBJ1-6 NA
CASSGTGQSTDTQYF TRBV6-1 15 TRBJ2-3 NA
CASSLGFTGELFF TRBV7-2 13 TRBJ2-2 NA
CASSLAGDYGYTF TRBV11-2 13 TRBJ1-2 NA
CASSLTGLQNSPLHF TRBV7-2 15 TRBJ1-6 NA
CASSPHGSSANEQFF TRBV7-9 15 TRBJ2-1 NA
CASSLTGPYNEQFF TRBV5-1 14 TRBJ2-1 NA
CASSFLGTDEQYF TRBV28 13 TRBJ2-7 NA
CASSQLADYEQYF TRBV4-2 13 TRBJ2-7 NA
CSARDPSGDSKDTQYF TRBV20-1 16 TRBJ2-3 NA
CASSDGGTVNTEAFF TRBV5-1 15 TRBJ1-1 NA
CASSAGLSSYNEQFF TRBV2 15 TRBJ2-1 NA
CASSTDPSYEQYF TRBV4-1 13 TRBJ2-7 NA
CSATQAGQQETQYF TRBV20-1 14 TRBJ2-5 medium-sized
CASIGGTANTGELFF TRBV5-1 15 TRBJ2-2 NA
CASTKLGLGETQYF TRBV12-3/TRBV12-4 14 TRBJ2-5 NA
CASSQDLGWAQYF TRBV4-2 13 TRBJ2-3 NA
CAIKATGSYEQYF TRBV10-3 13 TRBJ2-7 NA
CAWSVGGIYGYTF TRBV30 13 TRBJ1-2 NA
CASSRDPGGSLSTDTQYF TRBV18 18 TRBJ2-3 NA
CASSLGQGANQPQHF TRBV5-6 15 TRBJ1-5 NA
CASSRGLTSYEQYF TRBV28 14 TRBJ2-7 large
CASSVESSYEQYF TRBV2 13 TRBJ2-7 NA
CAWSVTGGSTGELFF TRBV30 15 TRBJ2-2 NA
CSAGQGRYEQYF TRBV20-1 12 TRBJ2-7 NA
CASSQGGGPTEAFF TRBV4-1 14 TRBJ1-1 NA
CASSIGSGETQYF TRBV19 13 TRBJ2-5 NA
CAISESGGLVTEAFF TRBV10-3 15 TRBJ1-1 medium-sized
CASSLEGTGYYEQYF TRBV5-8 15 TRBJ2-7 NA
CASSQSDRFYNEQFF TRBV14 15 TRBJ2-1 NA
CSARDHEGTYEQYF TRBV20-1 14 TRBJ2-7 NA
CASSLLSDSGNTIYF TRBV12-3/TRBV12-4 15 TRBJ1-3 NA